This T cell receptor (beta chain) comes out of a study of blood T cells in healthy people across ages. This clonotype was recorded at least ten times. A sample-barcoded 5' primer and a J-beta primer mix were used in a second PCR of about 7 to 12 cycles. Each of the cDNA molecules was tagged by a template-switch adaptor with 12 random nucleotides. TCRdb analysed the 5' RACE reads with MiXCR anew, one entry per CDR3 protein. This sample has 650,000 to 1,000,000 distinct CDR3 sequences; around 36% occur once, and the top ten carry 10% to 15%. This clonotype was obtained from a man aged 18 to 30 in good health. The sequencing input was blood.

The CDR3 here is CASSPSGQETQYF. In nucleotides, the CDR3 is TGTGCCAGCAGCCCGTCGGGTCAAGAGACCCAGTACTTC. The chain recombines TRBV11-3 with TRBJ2-5; D is uncertain. CDR1 and CDR2 from the germline V gene are SGHNT and YENEEA. Trimming took 5 bases from V and 2 from J, leaving 9 bases between them. This CDR3 is 13 amino acids long.